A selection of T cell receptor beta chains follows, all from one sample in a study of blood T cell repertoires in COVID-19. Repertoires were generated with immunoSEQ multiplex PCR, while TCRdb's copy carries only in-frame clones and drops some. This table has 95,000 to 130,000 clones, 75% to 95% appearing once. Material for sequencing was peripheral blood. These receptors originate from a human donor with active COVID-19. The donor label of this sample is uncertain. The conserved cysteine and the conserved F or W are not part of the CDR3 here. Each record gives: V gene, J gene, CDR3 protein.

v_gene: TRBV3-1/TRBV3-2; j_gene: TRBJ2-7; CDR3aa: ASSQRSFASGVQY
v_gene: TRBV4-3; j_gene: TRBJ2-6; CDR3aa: ASSQGTGGSGANVLT
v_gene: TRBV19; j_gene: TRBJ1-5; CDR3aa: ASSTQRNGPQH
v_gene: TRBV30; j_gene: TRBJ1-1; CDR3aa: AWSLSGHQNTEAF
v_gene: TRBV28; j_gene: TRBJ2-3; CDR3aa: ASSFRLERGETDTQY
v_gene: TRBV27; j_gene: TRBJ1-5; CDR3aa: ASSLRGAFGNQPQH
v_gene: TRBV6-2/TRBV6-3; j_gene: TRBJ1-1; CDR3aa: ASSEQGGNTEAF
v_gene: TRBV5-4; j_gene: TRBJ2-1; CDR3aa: ASRPETGSNEQF
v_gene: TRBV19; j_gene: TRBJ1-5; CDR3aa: ASSKRQPGVYSNQPQH
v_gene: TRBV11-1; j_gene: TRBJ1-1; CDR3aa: ASSLARNTEAF
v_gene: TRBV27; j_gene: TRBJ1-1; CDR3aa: ASSPTAEGLNTEAF
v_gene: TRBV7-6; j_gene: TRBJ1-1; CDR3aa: ASSLGYGVSGAEAF
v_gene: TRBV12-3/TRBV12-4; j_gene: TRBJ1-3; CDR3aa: ASSPDRRPIY
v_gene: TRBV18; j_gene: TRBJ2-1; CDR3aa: ASSPNPAGGLGSYNEQF
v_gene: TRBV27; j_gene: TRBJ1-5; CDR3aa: ASGEEPPGQGYWPQH
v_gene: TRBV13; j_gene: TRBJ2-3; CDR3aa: ASSFSYRTGDGDTQY
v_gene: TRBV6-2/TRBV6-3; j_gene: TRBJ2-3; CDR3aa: ASSYSAARAQY
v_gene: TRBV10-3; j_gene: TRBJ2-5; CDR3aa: AISEGTGVQETQY
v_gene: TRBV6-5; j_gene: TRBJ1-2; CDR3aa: ASSRTGYGYT
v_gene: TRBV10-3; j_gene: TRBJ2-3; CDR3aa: AISEKGITDTQY
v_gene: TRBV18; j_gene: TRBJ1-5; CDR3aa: ASSLQGASQPQH
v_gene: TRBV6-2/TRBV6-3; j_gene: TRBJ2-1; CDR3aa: ASSLGDRRDEQF
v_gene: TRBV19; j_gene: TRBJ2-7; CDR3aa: ASSDRNTYEQY
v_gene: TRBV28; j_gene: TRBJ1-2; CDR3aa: ASRLTGYYGYT
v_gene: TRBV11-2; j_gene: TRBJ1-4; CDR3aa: ASSQGQGATNEKLF
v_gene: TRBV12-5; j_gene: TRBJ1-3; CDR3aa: ASGLRGSSGNTIY
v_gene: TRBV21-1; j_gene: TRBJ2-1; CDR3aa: ASILRRYNEQF
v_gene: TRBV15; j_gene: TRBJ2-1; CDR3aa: ATSRDLGNYNEQF
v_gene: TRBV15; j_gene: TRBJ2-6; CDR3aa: ATSSHPGSGANVLT
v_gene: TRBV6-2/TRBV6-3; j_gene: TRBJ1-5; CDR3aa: ASSYWDTGTGGVQPQH
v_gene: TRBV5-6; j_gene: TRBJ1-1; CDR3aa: ASSLTGLNTEAF
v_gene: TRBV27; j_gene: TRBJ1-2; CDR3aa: ASSEAGGPIYGYT
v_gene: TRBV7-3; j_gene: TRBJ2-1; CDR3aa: ASSLWGQGGNEQF
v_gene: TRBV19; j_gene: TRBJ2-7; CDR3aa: ASMVSGGQGRLYEQY
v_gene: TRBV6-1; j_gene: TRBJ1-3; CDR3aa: ASTEIQGPGNTIY
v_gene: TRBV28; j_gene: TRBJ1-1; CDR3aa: ASSLITGKGATEAF
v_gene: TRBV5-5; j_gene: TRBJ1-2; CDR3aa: ASSLRTPDRAEGYT
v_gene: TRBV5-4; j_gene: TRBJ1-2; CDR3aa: ASKDPGQGAYGYT
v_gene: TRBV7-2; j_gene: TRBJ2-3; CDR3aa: ASSLISGGTPVHTQY
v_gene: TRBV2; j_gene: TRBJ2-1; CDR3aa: ASSASTHYYNEQF
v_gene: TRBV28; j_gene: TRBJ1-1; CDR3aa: ASSFRGNTEAF
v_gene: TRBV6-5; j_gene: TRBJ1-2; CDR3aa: ASSRPGFGYT
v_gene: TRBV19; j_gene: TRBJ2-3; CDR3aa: ASSASGGFSGTQY
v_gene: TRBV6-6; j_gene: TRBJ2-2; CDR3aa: ASSYAGQINTGELF
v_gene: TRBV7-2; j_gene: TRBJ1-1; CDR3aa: ASSLATGMNTEAF